The clone carrying this T cell receptor (beta chain) came up many times. Its antigen is currently unknown. The PCR contained 60 Vbeta and 13 Jbeta primers. Under the authors' procedure: It was a later analysis that counted some 80 million unique TCR beta chains, of which some 12 million were shared. The repertoire was sequenced with immunoSEQ multiplex PCR; TCRdb's copy has only in-frame clones and lacks some. The V and J calls and clone size come from that table; D and trimming were worked out from the DNA. The sample has more than 200,000 clones, about three quarters seen once. From germline, CDR1 is LGHNA and CDR2 YSLEER. V gave up 4 bases and J gave up 0 bases, with 13 bases separating them. CDR3 length: 16 residues. These data come from a study of cytomegalovirus exposure and HLA in healthy donors. Study conclusions and caveats: In a later analysis, an Asian-associated ancestry cluster reportedly showed fewer N-insertions than the roughly 730-donor mean.

The sequenced material came from PBMCs. This clonotype was sampled from a man between 18 and 35 years old in good health and CMV-seronegative. The V call is TRBV4-3, the J call TRBJ2-1, with D unclear. CDR3 protein: CASSLHARSSYNEQFF. The CDR3 DNA follows: TGCGCCAGCAGCCTCCACGCCCGGAGCTCCTACAATGAGCAGTTCTTC.